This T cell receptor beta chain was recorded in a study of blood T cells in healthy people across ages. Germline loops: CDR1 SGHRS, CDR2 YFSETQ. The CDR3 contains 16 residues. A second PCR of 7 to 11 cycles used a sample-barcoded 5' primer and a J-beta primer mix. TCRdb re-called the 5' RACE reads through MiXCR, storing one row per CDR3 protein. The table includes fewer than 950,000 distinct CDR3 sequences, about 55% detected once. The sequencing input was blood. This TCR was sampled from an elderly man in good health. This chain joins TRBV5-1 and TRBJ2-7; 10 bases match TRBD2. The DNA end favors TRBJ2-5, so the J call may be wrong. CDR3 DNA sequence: TGCGCCAGCAGCTTGGAACCAGCGGGAGGGCCCGGGACCCAGTACTTC. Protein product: CASSLEPAGGPGTQYF.